The sequence of this T cell receptor (beta chain) was determined in a study of blood T cell repertoires in COVID-19. Across the study: The origin of the acute and convalescent COVID-19 samples was the United States, Italy and Spain. PBMCs, B-cell-depleted T cells, or T cells provided the cDNA or gDNA that made up the material.

The CDR3 consists of 12 residues. Germline V gene sequence: CDR1 MDHEN, CDR2 SYDVKM. For this clone: One end of the junction is discordant with germline, which a read error may explain.

Original processing methods: Estimated nucleated cell counts came from reference gene primer amplification. Data came from immunoSEQ multiplex PCR; TCRdb stores just in-frame clones and leaves some out. V and J calls and clone size are given by that table; D and trimming were obtained from the DNA. The profile shows just under 95,000 clones, 80% of them singletons. The clonotype comes from a human donor in a cohort sampled during active COVID-19. This sequence joins TRBV28 and TRBJ1-1; D is undetermined. The sequenced material came from peripheral blood. CDR3 in DNA: TGTGCCAGCAGGTTATCCGGAGTTGAAGCTTTCTTT. It codes for CASRLSGVEAFF.